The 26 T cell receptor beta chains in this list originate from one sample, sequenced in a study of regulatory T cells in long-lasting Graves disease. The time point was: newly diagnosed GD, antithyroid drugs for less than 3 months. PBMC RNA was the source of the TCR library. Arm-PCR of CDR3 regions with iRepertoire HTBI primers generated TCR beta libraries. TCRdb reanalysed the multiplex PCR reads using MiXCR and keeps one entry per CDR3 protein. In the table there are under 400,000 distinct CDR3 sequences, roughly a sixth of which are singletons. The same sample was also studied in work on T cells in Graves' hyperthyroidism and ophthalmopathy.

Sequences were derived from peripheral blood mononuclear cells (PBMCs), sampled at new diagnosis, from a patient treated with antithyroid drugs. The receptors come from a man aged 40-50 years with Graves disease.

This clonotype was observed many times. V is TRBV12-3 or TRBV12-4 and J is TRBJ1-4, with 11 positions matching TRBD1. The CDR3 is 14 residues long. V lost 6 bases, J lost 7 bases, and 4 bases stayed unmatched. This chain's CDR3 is CASSPGTGGEKLFF. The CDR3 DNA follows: TGTGCCAGCAGCCCCGGGACAGGGGGTGAAAAACTGTTTTTT.

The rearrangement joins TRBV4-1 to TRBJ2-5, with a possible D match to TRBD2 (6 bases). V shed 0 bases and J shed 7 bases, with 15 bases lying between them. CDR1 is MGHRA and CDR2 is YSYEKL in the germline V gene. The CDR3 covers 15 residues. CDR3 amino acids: CASSQEWQLGGTQYF. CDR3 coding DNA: TGCGCCAGCAGCCAAGAATGGCAATTGGGAGGGACCCAGTACTTC.

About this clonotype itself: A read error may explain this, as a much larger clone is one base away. CDR3 nucleotide sequence: TGTGCCAGCAGCGATAAGACTGTCTCCTACAATGAGCAGTTCTTC. Its translation: CASSDKTVSYNEQFF. The gene calls are TRBV12-3 or TRBV12-4 and TRBJ2-1; D is ambiguous. V lost 6 bases and J lost 0, with 12 bases in between. The CDR3 loop spans 15 amino acids.

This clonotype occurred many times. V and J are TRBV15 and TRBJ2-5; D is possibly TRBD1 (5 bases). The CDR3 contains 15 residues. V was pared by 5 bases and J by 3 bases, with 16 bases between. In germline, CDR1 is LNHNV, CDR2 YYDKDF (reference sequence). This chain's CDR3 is CATSAQGRGEETQYF. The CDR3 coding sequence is TGTGCCACCAGCGCCCAGGGAAGGGGTGAAGAGACCCAGTACTTC.

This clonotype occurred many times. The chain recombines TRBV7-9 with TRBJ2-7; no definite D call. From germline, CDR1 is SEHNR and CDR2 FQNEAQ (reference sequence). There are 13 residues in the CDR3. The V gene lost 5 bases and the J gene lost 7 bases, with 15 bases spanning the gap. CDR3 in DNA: TGTGCCAGCAGCCCAACTGGTTCCGAGGAGCAGTACTTC. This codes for CASSPTGSEEQYF.

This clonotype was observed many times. The CDR3 DNA reads TGTGCCAGCTCACCCGAAAGGGGTCAGCCCCAGCATTTT. It encodes CASSPERGQPQHF. The genes are TRBV18 and TRBJ1-5; maybe TRBD1 (5 bases). CDR1 is KGHSH, CDR2 LQKENI, per germline. This CDR3 comprises 13 residues. V lost 3 bases and J lost 6, with 9 bases in between.

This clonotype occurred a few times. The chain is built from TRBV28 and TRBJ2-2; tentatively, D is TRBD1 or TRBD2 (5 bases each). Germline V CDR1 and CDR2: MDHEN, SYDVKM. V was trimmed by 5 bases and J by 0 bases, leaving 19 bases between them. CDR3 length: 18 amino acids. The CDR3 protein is CASSRLRGFYANTGELFF. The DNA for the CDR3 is TGTGCCAGCAGTCGTTTGAGGGGTTTTTACGCGAACACCGGGGAGCTGTTTTTT.

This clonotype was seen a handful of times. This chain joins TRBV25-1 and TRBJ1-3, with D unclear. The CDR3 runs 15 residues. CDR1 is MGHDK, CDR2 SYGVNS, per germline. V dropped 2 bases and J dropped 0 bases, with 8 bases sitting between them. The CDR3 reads CASSEGLFSGNTIYF. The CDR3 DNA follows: TGTGCCAGCAGTGAAGGCCTTTTCTCTGGAAACACCATATATTTT.

CDR3 bases: TGTGCCAGCAGTTACCTACAGCCCGGGCATGAAAAACTGTTTTTT. It is translated as CASSYLQPGHEKLFF. The chain has TRBV6-2 or TRBV6-3 and TRBJ1-4, with D uncertain. The germline CDR1 and CDR2 sequences are MNHEY and SVGEGT. Deletions cut 2 bases from V and 6 bases from J, with 13 bases between. The CDR3 runs 15 residues.

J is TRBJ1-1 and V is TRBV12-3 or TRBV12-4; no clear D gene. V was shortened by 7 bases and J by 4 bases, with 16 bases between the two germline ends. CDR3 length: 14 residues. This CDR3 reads CASTPHGEITEAFF. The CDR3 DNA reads TGTGCCAGCACCCCACACGGGGAGATCACTGAAGCTTTCTTT.

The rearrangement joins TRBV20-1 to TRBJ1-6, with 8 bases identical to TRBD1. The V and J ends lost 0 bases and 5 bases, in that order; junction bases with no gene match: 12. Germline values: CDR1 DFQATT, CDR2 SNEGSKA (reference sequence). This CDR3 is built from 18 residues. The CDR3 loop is CSARERTGRLLHNSPLHF. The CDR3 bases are TGCAGTGCTAGAGAAAGGACAGGGAGGCTCCTACATAATTCACCCCTCCACTTT.

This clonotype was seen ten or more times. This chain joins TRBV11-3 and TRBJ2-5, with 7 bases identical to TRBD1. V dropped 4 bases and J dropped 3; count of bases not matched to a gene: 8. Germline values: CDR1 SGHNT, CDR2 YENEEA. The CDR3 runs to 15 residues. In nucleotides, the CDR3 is TGTGCCAGCAGCTCACCCTCGACAGGGAAAGAGACCCAGTACTTC. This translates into CASSSPSTGKETQYF.

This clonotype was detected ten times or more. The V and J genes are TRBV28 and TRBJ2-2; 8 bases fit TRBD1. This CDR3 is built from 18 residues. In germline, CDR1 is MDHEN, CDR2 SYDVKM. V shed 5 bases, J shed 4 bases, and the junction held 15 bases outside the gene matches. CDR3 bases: TGTGCCAGCAGTCCGACAGGGGACCCTATATTGGTCACCGGGGAGCTGTTTTTT. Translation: CASSPTGDPILVTGELFF.

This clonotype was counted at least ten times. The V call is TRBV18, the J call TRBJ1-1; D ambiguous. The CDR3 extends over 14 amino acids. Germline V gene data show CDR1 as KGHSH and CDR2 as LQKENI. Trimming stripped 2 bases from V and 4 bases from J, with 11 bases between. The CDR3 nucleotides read TGTGCCAGCTCACCAACCCGGGCGGCCACTGAAGCTTTCTTT. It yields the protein CASSPTRAATEAFF.

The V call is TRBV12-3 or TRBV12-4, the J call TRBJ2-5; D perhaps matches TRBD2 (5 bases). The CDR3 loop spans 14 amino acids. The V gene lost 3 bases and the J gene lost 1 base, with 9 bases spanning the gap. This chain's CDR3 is CASSFERIQETQYF. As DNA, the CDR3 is TGTGCCAGCAGTTTTGAGCGGATCCAAGAGACCCAGTACTTC.

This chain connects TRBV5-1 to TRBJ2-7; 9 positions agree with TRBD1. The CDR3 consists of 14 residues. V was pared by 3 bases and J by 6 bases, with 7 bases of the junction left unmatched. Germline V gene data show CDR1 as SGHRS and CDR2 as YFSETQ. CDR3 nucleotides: TGCGCCAGCAGCTACCGGGACAGGGCGTCCGAGCAGTACTTC. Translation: CASSYRDRASEQYF.

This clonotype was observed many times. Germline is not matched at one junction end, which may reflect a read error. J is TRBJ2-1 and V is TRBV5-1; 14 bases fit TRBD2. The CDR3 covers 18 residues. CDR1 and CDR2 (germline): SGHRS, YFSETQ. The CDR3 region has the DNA TGTGCCAGCAGCTTGGGACTAGCGGGGGCTAGCTCCTACAATGAGCAGTTCTTC. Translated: CASSLGLAGASSYNEQFF.

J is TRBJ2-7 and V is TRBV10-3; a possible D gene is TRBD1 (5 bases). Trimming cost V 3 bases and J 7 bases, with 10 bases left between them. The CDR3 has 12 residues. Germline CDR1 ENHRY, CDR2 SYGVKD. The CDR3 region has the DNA TGTGCCATCAGTGAAAAGGGGTGGGAGCAGTACTTC. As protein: CAISEKGWEQYF.

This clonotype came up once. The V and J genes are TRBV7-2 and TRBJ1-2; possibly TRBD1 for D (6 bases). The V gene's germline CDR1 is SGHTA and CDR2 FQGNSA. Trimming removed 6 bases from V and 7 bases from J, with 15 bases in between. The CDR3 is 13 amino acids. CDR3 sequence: CASSSQGGIGYTF. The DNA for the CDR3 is TGTGCCAGCAGTTCACAGGGAGGGATTGGCTACACCTTC.

CDR3 in DNA: TGCAGTGCTGCGCAGGGCGGCACTGAAGCTTTCTTT. Translating it yields CSAAQGGTEAFF. The chain couples TRBV20-1 to TRBJ1-1; possible D gene TRBD1, 5 bases. This CDR3 is 12 amino acids long. Trimming shortened V by 5 bases and J by 4 bases, and 11 bases separated the two germline ends. Germline V gene sequence: CDR1 DFQATT, CDR2 SNEGSKA (reference sequence).

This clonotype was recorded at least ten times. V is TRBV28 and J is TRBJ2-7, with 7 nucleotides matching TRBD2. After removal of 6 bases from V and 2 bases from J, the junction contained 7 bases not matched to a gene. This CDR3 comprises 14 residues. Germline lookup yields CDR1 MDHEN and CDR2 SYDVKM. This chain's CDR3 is CASRQGGRPYEQYF. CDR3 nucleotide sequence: TGTGCCAGCAGGCAGGGAGGGCGCCCCTACGAGCAGTACTTC.

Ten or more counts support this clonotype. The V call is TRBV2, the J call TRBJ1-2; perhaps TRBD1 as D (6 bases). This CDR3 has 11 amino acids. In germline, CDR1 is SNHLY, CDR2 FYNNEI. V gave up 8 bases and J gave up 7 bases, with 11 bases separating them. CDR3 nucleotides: TGTGCCAGCGAACAGGGTCTTGGCTACACCTTC. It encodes CASEQGLGYTF.

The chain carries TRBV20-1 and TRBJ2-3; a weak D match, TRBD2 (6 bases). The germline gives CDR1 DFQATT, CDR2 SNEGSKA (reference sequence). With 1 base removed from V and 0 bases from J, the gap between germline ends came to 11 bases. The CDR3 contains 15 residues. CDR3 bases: TGCAGTGCTAGAGTTGGGGGGTCCAGCACAGATACGCAGTATTTT. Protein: CSARVGGSSTDTQYF.

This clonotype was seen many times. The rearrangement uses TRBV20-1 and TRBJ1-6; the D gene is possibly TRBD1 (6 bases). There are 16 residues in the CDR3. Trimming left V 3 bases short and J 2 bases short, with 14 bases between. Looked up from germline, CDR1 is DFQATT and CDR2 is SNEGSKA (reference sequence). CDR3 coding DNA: TGCAGTGCTAGGCCGAACAGGGCGGCCTATAATTCACCCCTCCACTTT. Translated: CSARPNRAAYNSPLHF.

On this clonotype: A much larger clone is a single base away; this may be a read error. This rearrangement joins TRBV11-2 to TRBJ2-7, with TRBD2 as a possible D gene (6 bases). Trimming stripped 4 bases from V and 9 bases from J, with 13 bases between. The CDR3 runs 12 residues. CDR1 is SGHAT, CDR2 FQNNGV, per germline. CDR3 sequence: CASSSTSRRQYF. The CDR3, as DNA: TGTGCCAGCAGCTCCACTAGCCGTAGGCAGTACTTC.

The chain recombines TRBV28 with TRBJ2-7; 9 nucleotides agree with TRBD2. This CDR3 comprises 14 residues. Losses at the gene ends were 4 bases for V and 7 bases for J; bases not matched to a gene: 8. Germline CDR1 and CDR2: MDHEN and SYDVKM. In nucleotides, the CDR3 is TGTGCCAGCAGTTCCCCGGGACTAGCTCATGAGCAGTACTTC. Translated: CASSSPGLAHEQYF.